This TCR beta chain was obtained from a study of early T cells in non-severe SARS-CoV-2 infection. The wider study: With bulk RNA from unsorted whole blood as input, sequencing yielded unpaired chains.

V lost 2 bases and J 4 bases, leaving 14 bases between the germline ends. Germline V gene lookup returns CDR1 LGHDT and CDR2 YNNKEL (reference sequence). This CDR3 is 15 amino acids long. At least ten counts were recorded for this clonotype. TCRdb used MiXCR to reprocess the 5' RACE reads, holding one entry per CDR3 protein. Among 40,000 or so distinct CDR3 sequences listed, about 9.9% were seen once. The sample consisted of whole blood. This sequence was found in an adult who was a healthcare worker with PCR-confirmed SARS-CoV-2 infection or an uninfected control (not recorded which). The genes are TRBV3-1 and TRBJ1-2, with D possibly TRBD1 on 6 matching bases. CDR3 sequence reads: CASSQFGGAGYGYTF. The CDR3 DNA follows: TGTGCCAGCAGCCAATTCGGGGGCGCGGGCTATGGCTACACCTTC. Full variable domain (outside the CDR3, taken from reference TRBV3-1 and TRBJ1-2): DTAVSQTPKYLVTQMGNDKSIKCEQNLGHDTMYWYKQDSKKFLKIMFSYNNKELIINETVPNRFSPKSPDKAHLNLHINSLELGDSAVYFCASSQFGGAGYGYTFGSGTRLTVV.